Each of the 3 T cell receptor beta chains below was sequenced from the same sample in a study of shared T cell receptors in the human thymus. Assay: immunoSEQ multiplex PCR; the TCRdb copy retains only in-frame clones and omits some. Found here are 500,000 to 750,000 clones, 88% of them singletons; the top ten hold 0.008% to 0.011%. The sample was also reused in another study, on human thymus T cells.

The sequenced material came from thymocytes. The receptors come from a boy in the first two years of life with a congenital heart defect.

The chain combines TRBV28 with TRBJ2-1; TRBD2 matches at 9 bases. The V segment lost 7 bases and the J segment 6 bases; nucleotides outside the gene matches: 10. The CDR3 covers 15 residues. Germline V gene sequence: CDR1 MDHEN, CDR2 SYDVKM. The CDR3 region is CASTRIRRGGNEQFF. CDR3 nucleotide sequence: TGTGCCAGCACCCGAATAAGGCGGGGGGGCAATGAGCAGTTCTTC. Full variable domain (missing parts from reference TRBV28 and TRBJ2-1): DVKVTQSSRYLVKRTGEKVFLECVQDMDHENMFWYRQDPGLGLRLIYFSYDVKMKEKGDIPEGYSVSREKKERFSLILESASTNQTSMYLCASTRIRRGGNEQFFGPGTRLTVL.

The genes are TRBV19 and TRBJ2-7; 7 bases agree with TRBD1. This CDR3 is 15 amino acids long. CDR1 is LNHDA, CDR2 SQIVND, per germline (reference sequence). V lost 6 bases to trimming and J lost 2 bases; unmatched junction nucleotides: 10. Here the CDR3 reads CASSPPGQRPYEQYF. The CDR3 DNA reads TGTGCCAGTAGCCCCCCGGGACAGAGGCCCTACGAGCAGTACTTC.

J is TRBJ2-3 and V is TRBV4-3; possible D gene TRBD2, 5 bases. The CDR3 spans 15 residues. The V end lost 0 bases, the J end lost 2 bases, and 9 bases lay between the germline ends. Per germline, CDR1 LGHNA and CDR2 YSLEER. In DNA form, the CDR3 reads TGCGCCAGCAGCCAAGATATGGAGGACACAGATACGCAGTATTTT. Protein product: CASSQDMEDTDTQYF.